This T cell receptor (beta chain) was obtained from a study of identical twins. Notes on the study in general: In cord blood, abundant beta clonotypes had fewer insertions; memory showed no trend.

Each CDR3 protein is one row after TCRdb ran MiXCR on the 5' RACE reads. The table lists under 300,000 distinct CDR3 sequences, approximately 8.3% of them singletons. This clonotype was picked up many times. What it recognizes is unknown. Trimming cost V 8 bases and J 1 base, with 15 bases left between them. The CDR3 has 13 residues. The V gene's germline CDR1 is SQVTM and CDR2 ANQGSEA. These data also featured in a second study, about yellow fever vaccine responses in identical twins.

Sample: CD8+ T cells sorted from blood. The clonotype comes from a woman under 30 in good health. The chain couples TRBV29-1 to TRBJ2-7; the D gene is possibly TRBD1 (8 bases). The CDR3 spells CSSTGGDSYEQYF. CDR3 nucleotide sequence: TGCAGCTCAACAGGGGGGGATTCCTACGAGCAGTACTTC.